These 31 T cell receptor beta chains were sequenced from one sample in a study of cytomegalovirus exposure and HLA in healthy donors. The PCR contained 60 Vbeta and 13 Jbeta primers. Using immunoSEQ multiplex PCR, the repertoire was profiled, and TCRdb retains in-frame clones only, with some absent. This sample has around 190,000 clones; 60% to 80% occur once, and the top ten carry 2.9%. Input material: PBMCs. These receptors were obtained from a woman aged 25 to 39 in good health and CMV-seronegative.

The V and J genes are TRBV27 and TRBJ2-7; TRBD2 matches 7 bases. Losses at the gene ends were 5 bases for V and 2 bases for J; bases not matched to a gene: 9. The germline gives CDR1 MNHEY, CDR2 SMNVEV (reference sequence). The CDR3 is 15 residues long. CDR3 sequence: CASSLFAGAPYEQYF. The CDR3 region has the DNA TGTGCCAGCAGTCTCTTCGCGGGAGCCCCCTACGAGCAGTACTTC.

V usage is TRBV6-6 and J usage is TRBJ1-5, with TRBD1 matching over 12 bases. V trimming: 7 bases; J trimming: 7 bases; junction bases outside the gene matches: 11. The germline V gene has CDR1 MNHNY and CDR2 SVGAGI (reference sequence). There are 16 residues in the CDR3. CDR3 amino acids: CASTYSGTGGEQPQHF. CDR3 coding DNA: TGTGCCAGCACCTACTCGGGGACAGGGGGCGAGCAGCCCCAGCATTTT.

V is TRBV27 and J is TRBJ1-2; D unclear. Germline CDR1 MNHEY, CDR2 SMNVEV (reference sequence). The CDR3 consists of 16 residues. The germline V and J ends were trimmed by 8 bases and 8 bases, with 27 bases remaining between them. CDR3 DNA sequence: TGTGCCAGCGGAGAGATCTCGAGTAGACCTCTTATGGGCTACACCTTC. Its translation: CASGEISSRPLMGYTF.

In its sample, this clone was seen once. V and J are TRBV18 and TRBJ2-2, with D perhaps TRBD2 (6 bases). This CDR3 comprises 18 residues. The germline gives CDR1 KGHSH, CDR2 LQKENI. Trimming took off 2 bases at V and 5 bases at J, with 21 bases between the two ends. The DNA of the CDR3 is TGTGCCAGCTCACCAATTTTACTAGCAGCAATCGCTACCGGGGAGCTGTTTTTT. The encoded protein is CASSPILLAAIATGELFF.

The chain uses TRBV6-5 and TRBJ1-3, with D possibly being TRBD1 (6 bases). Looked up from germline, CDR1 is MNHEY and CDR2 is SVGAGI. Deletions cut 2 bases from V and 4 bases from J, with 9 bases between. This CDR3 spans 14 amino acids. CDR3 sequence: CASSYQGSGNTIYF. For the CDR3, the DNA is TGTGCCAGCAGTTACCAGGGGTCCGGAAACACCATATATTTT.

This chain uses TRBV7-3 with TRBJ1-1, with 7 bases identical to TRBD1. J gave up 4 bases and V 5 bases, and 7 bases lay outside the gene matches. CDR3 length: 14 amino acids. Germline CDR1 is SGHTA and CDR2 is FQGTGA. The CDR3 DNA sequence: TGTGCCAGCAGCGCGACAGGGACGGGCACTGAAGCTTTCTTT. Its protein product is CASSATGTGTEAFF.

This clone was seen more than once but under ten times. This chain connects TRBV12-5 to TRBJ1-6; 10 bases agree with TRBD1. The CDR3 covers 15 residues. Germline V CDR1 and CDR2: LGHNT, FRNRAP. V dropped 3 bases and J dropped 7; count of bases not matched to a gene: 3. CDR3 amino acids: CASGFRDRGNSPLHF. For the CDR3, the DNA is TGTGCTAGTGGTTTCCGGGACAGGGGAAATTCACCCCTCCACTTT.

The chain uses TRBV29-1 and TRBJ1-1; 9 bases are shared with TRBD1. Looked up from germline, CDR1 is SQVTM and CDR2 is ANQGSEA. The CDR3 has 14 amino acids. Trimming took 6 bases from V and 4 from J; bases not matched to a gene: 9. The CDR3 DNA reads TGCAGCGTGAGAAGGACAGGGGCGAGCACTGAAGCTTTCTTT. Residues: CSVRRTGASTEAFF.

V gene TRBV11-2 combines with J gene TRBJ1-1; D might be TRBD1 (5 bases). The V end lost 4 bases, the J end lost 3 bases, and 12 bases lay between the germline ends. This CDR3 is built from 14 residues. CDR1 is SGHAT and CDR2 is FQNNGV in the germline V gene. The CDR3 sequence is CASSSLRGYTEAFF. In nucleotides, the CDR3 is TGTGCCAGCAGCTCGCTTCGGGGGTACACTGAAGCTTTCTTT.

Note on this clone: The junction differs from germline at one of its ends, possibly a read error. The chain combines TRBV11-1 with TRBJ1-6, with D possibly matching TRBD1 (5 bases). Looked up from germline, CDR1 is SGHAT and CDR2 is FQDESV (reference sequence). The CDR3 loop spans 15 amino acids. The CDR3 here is CASSLGRDSNLPLHF. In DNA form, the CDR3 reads TGTGCCAGCAGCTTAGGCCGGGACTCAAATTTACCCCTCCACTTT.

CDR3: CASSGGDESGLVGLYEQYF. CDR3 bases: TGTGCCAGCAGCGGGGGGGACGAGTCAGGCCTTGTGGGGTTGTACGAGCAGTACTTC. V gene TRBV7-9 combines with J gene TRBJ2-7, with TRBD2 matching 7 bases. The CDR3 length is 19 residues. Germline V CDR1 and CDR2: SEHNR, FQNEAQ (reference sequence). The V and J ends lost 5 bases and 4 bases, in that order; junction bases with no gene match: 23.

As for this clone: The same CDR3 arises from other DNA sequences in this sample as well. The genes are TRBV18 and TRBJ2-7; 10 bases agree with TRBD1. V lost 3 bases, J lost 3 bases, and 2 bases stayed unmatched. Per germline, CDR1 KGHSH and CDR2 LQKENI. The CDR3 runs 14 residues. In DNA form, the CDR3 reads TGTGCCAGCTCACCGGGGACAGGGGTCTACGAGCAGTACTTC. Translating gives CASSPGTGVYEQYF.

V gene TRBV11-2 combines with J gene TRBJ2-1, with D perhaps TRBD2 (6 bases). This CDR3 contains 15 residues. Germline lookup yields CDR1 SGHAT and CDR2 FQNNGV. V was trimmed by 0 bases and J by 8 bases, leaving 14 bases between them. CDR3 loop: CASSLEWVEGHEQFF. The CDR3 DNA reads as TGTGCCAGCAGCTTAGAGTGGGTGGAGGGCCATGAGCAGTTCTTC.

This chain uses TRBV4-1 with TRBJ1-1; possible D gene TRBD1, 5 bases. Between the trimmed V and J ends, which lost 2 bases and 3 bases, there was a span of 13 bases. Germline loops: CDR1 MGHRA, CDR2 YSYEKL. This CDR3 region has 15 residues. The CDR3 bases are TGCGCCAGCAGCCAAACTCCAGGGATGTACACTGAAGCTTTCTTT. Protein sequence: CASSQTPGMYTEAFF.

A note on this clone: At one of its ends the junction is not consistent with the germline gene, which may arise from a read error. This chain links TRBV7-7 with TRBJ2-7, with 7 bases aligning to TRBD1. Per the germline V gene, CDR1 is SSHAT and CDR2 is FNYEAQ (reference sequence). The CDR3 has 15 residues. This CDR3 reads CASSLGIGGNYEQYF. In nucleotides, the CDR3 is TGTGCTAGCAGCTTAGGTATAGGGGGCAACTACGAGCAGTACTTC.

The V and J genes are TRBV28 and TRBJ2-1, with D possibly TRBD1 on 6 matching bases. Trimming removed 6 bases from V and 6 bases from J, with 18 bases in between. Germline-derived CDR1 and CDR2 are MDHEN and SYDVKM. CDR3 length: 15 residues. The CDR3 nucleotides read TGTGCCAGCAGGGCCACAGGGTACGGTGGCAATGAGCAGTTCTTC. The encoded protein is CASRATGYGGNEQFF.

This CDR3 reads CAWSGSGQRNTEAFF. CDR3 coding DNA: TGTGCCTGGAGTGGCTCCGGACAAAGGAACACTGAAGCTTTCTTT. The J gene is TRBJ1-1, the V gene TRBV30; the D gene is possibly TRBD1 (5 bases). Germline lookup yields CDR1 GTSNPN and CDR2 SVGIG (reference sequence). The CDR3 covers 15 residues. V was cut by 1 base and J by 1 base, with 13 bases left in between. Filled out from reference TRBV30 and TRBJ1-1, the complete variable domain reads SQTIHQWPATLVQPVGSPLSLECTVEGTSNPNLYWYRQAAGRGLQLLFYSVGIGQISSEVPQNLSASRPQDRQFILSSKKLLLSDSGFYLCAWSGSGQRNTEAFFGQGTRLTVV.

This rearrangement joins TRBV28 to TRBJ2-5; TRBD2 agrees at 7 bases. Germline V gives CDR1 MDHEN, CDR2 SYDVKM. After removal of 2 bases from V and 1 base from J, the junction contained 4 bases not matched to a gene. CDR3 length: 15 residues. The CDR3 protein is CASSLLGEGQETQYF. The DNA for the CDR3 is TGTGCCAGCAGTTTACTGGGGGAGGGCCAAGAGACCCAGTACTTC.

The CDR3 sequence: CASSPSGRRNTGELFF. As DNA, the CDR3 is TGTGCCAGCAGCCCTAGCGGGAGGAGGAACACCGGGGAGCTGTTTTTT. The chain is built from TRBV28 and TRBJ2-2; 11 bases line up with TRBD2. This CDR3 is built from 16 residues. V lost 6 bases to trimming and J lost 1 base; unmatched junction nucleotides: 4. Germline V lookup: CDR1 MDHEN, CDR2 SYDVKM.

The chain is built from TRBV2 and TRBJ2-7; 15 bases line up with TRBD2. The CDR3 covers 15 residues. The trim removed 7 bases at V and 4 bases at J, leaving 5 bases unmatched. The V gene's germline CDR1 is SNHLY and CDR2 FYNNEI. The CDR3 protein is CASKAGLAGGYEQYF. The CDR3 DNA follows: TGTGCCAGCAAAGCCGGACTAGCGGGAGGGTACGAGCAGTACTTC.

The CDR3 here is CASSARPYSGNTIYF. CDR3 DNA: TGTGCCAGCAGTGCCAGGCCTTACTCTGGAAACACCATATATTTT. This chain connects TRBV27 to TRBJ1-3, with D hard to call. There are 15 residues in the CDR3. Germline values: CDR1 MNHEY, CDR2 SMNVEV (reference sequence). Trimming took off 5 bases at V and 0 bases at J, with 11 bases between the two ends.

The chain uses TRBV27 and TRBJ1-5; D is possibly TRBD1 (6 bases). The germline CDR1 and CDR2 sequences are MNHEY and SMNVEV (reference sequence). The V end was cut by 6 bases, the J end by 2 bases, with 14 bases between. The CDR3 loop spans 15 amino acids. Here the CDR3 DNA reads TGTGCCAGCAGGCAGGGGTTTTGGGGCAATCAGCCCCAGCATTTT. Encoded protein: CASRQGFWGNQPQHF.

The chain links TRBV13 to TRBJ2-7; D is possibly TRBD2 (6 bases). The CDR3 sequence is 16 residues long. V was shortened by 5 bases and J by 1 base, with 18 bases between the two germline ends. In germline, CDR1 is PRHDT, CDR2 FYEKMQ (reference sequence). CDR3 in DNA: TGTGCCAGCAGCCCGGAGGGAACGGCCGCATCCTACGAGCAGTACTTC. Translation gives CASSPEGTAASYEQYF.

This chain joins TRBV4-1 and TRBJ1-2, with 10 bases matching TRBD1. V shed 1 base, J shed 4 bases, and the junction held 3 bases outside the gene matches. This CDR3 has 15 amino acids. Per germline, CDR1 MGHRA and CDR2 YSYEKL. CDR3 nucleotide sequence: TGCGCCAGCAGCCAAGGGGGGACAGGGGTCTATGGCTACACCTTC. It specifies CASSQGGTGVYGYTF.

CDR3 in DNA: TGTGCCAGCAGCCTAGGACTAGCGACGATCGATACGCAGTATTTT. Protein sequence: CASSLGLATIDTQYF. The genes are TRBV7-3 and TRBJ2-3, with 9 bases that match TRBD2. The CDR3 has 15 amino acids. Germline CDR1 is SGHTA and CDR2 is FQGTGA. Losses at the gene ends were 5 bases for V and 6 bases for J; bases not matched to a gene: 9. The full variable domain, with the rest looked up from reference TRBV7-3 and TRBJ2-3, is GAGVSQTPSNKVTEKGKYVELRCDPISGHTALYWYRQSLGQGPEFLIYFQGTGAADDSGLPNDRFFAVRPEGSVSTLKIQRTERGDSAVYLCASSLGLATIDTQYFGPGTRLTVL.

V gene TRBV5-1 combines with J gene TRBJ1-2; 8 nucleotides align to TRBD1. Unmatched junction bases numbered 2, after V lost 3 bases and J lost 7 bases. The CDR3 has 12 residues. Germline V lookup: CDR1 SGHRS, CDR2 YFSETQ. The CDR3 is CASSYDRGGYTF. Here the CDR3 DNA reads TGCGCCAGCAGCTACGACAGGGGTGGCTACACCTTC. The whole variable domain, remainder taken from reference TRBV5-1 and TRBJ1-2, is KAGVTQTPRYLIKTRGQQVTLSCSPISGHRSVSWYQQTPGQGLQFLFEYFSETQRNKGNFPGRFSGRQFSNSRSEMNVSTLELGDSALYLCASSYDRGGYTFGSGTRLTVV.

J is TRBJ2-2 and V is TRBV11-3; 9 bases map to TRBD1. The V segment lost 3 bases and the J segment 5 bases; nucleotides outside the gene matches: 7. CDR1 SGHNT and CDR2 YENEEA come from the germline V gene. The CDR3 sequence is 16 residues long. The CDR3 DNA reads TGTGCCAGCAGCTTGGGCGGACAGGGGAGGACCGGGGAGCTGTTTTTT. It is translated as CASSLGGQGRTGELFF. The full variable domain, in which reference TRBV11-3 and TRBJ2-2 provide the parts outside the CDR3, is EAGVVQSPRYKIIEKKQPVAFWCNPISGHNTLYWYLQNLGQGPELLIRYENEEAVDDSQLPKDRFSAERLKGVDSTLKIQPAELGDSAVYLCASSLGGQGRTGELFFGEGSRLTVL.

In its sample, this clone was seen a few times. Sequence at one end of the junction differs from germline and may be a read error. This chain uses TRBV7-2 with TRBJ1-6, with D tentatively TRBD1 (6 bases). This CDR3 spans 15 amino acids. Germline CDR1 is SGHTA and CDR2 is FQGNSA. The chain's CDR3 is CASSPSQGYSSPLHF. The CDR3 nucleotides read TGTGCCAGCAGCCCATCACAGGGATATAGTTCACCCCTCCACTTT.

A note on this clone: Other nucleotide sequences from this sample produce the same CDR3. The CDR3 DNA sequence: TGTGCCAGCAGTTTTGGGTCCCGGGGTTTCACGGATACGCAGTATTTT. This encodes CASSFGSRGFTDTQYF. The rearrangement uses TRBV28 and TRBJ2-3, with a weak D call TRBD2 (5 bases). With 3 bases removed from V and 6 bases from J, the gap between germline ends came to 19 bases. The CDR3 totals 16 residues. Per the germline V gene, CDR1 is MDHEN and CDR2 is SYDVKM.

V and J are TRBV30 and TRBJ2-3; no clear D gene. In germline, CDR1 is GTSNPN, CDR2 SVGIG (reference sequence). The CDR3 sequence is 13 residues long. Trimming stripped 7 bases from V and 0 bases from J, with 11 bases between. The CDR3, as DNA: TGTGCCTCCACAATCAAGAGCACAGATACGCAGTATTTT. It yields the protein CASTIKSTDTQYF.

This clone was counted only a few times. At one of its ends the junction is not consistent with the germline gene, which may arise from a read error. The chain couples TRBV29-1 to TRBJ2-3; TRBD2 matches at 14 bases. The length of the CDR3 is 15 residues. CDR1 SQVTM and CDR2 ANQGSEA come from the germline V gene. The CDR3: CSVVRLAGGPDTQYF. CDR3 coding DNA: TGCAGCGTTGTTCGACTAGCGGGGGGGCCAGACACGCAGTATTTT.